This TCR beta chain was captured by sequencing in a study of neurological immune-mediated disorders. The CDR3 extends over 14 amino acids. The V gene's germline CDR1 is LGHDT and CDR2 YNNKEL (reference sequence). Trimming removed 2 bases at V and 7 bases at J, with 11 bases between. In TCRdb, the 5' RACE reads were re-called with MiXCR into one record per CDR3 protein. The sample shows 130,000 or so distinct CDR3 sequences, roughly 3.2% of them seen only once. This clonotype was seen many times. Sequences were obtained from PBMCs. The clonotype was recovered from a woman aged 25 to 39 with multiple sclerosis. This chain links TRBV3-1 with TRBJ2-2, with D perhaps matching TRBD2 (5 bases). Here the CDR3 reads CASSQLEGGGELFF. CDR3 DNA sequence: TGTGCCAGCAGCCAACTAGAGGGCGGCGGGGAGCTGTTTTTT.